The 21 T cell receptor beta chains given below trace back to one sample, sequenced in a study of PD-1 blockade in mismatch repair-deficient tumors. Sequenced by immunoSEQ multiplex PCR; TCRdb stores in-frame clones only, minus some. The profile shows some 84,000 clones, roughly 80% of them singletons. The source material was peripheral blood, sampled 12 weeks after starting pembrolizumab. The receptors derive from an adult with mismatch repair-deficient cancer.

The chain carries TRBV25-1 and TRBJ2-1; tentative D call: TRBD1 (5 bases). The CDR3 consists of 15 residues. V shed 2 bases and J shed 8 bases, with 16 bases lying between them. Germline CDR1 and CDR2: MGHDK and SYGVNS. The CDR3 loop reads CASSEITPRADEQFF. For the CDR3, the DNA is TGTGCCAGCAGTGAAATTACTCCCAGGGCCGATGAGCAGTTCTTC.

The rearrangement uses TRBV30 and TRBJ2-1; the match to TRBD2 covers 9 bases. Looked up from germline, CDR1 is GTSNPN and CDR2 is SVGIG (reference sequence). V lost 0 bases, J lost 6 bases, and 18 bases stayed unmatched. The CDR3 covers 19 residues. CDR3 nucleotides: TGTGCCTGGAGTGTTAAAATTAGCGGGAGCTATAGTATCGGCAATGAGCAGTTCTTC. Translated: CAWSVKISGSYSIGNEQFF.

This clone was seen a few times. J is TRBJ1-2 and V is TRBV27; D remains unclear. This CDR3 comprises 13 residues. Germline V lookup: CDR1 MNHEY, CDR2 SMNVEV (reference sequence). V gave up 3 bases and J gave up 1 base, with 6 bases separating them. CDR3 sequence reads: CASSFGSNYGYTF. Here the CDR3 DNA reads TGTGCCAGCAGTTTCGGCAGTAACTATGGCTACACCTTC.

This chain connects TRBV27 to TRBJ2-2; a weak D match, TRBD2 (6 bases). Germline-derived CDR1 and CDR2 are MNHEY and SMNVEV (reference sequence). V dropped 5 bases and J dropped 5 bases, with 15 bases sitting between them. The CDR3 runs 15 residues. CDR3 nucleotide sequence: TGTGCCAGCAGTCCCAGGGTAGGGAGGACCGGGGAGCTGTTTTTT. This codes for CASSPRVGRTGELFF.

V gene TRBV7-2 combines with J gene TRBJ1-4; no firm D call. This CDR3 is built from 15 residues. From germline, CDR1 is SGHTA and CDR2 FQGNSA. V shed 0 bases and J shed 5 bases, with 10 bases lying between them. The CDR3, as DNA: TGTGCCAGCAGCTTAGCTGGGCTGAAGAATGAAAAACTGTTTTTT. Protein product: CASSLAGLKNEKLFF.

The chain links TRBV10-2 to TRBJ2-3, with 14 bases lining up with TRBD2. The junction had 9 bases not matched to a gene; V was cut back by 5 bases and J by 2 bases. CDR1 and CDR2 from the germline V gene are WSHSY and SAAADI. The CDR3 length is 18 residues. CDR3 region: CASSPGTSGSLYTDTQYF. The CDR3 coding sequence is TGCGCCAGCAGTCCCGGGACTAGCGGGAGTTTGTACACAGATACGCAGTATTTT.

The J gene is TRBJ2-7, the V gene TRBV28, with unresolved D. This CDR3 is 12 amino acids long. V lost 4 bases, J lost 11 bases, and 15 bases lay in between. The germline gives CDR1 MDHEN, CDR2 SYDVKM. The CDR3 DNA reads TGTGCCAGCAGTTCCCGCCGCCCTCAGGAGTACTTC. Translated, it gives CASSSRRPQEYF.

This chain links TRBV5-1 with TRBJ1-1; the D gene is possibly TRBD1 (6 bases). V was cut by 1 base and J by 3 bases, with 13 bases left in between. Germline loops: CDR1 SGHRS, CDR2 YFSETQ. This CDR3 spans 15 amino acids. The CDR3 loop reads CASSLTPGGHTEAFF. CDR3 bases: TGCGCCAGCAGCTTGACTCCCGGGGGCCACACTGAAGCTTTCTTT. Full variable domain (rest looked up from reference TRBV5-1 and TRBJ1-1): KAGVTQTPRYLIKTRGQQVTLSCSPISGHRSVSWYQQTPGQGLQFLFEYFSETQRNKGNFPGRFSGRQFSNSRSEMNVSTLELGDSALYLCASSLTPGGHTEAFFGQGTRLTVV.

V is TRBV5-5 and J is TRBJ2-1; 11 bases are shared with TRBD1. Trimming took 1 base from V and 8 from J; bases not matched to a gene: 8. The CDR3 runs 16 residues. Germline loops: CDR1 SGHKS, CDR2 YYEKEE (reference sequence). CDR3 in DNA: TGTGCCAGCAGCTTGTCCCACGGGACAGGGGGGTATGAGCAGTTCTTC. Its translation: CASSLSHGTGGYEQFF.

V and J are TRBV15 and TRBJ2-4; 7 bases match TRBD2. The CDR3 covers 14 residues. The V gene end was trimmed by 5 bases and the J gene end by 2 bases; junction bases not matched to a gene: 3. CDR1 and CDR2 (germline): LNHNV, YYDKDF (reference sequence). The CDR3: CATSGGVTKNIQYF. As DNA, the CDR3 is TGTGCCACCAGCGGGGGGGTCACCAAAAACATTCAGTACTTC. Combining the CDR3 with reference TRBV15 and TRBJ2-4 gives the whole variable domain DAMVIQNPRYQVTQFGKPVTLSCSQTLNHNVMYWYQQKSSQAPKLLFHYYDKDFNNEADTPDNFQSRRPNTSFCFLDIRSPGLGDTAMYLCATSGGVTKNIQYFGAGTRLSVL.

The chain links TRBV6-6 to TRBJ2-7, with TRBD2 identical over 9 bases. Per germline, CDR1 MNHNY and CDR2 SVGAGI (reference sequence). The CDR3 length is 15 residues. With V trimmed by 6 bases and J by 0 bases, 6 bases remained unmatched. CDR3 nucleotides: TGTGCCAGCAGGGGAGTTAGCGGGAGCTCCTACGAGCAGTACTTC. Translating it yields CASRGVSGSSYEQYF.

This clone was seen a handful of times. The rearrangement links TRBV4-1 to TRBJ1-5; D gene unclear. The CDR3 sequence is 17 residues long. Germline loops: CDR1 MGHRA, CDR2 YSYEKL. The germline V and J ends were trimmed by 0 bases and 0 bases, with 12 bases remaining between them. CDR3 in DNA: TGCGCCAGCAGCCAAGATAGAACAGCTTATAGCAATCAGCCCCAGCATTTT. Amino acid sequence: CASSQDRTAYSNQPQHF.

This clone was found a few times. The CDR3 nucleotides read TGTGCCAGCAGCCAAGATACTAGCGGGGGGTACGAGCAGTACTTC. Translation gives CASSQDTSGGYEQYF. The genes are TRBV4-2 and TRBJ2-7, with 12 bases lining up with TRBD2. CDR3 length: 15 amino acids. With V trimmed by 0 bases and J by 4 bases, 1 base remained unmatched. Germline loops: CDR1 LGHNA, CDR2 YNFKEQ.

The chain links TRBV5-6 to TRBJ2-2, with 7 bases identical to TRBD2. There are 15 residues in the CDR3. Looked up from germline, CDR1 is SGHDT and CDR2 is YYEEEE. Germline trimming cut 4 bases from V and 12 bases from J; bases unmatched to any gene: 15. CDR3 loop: CASSMTRASGIQLFF. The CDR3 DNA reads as TGTGCCAGCAGCATGACCCGGGCTAGCGGCATACAGCTGTTTTTT. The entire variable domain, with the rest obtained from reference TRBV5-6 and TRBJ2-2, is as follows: DAGVTQSPTHLIKTRGQQVTLRCSPKSGHDTVSWYQQALGQGPQFIFQYYEEEERQRGNFPDRFSGHQFPNYSSELNVNALLLGDSALYLCASSMTRASGIQLFFGEGSRLTVL.

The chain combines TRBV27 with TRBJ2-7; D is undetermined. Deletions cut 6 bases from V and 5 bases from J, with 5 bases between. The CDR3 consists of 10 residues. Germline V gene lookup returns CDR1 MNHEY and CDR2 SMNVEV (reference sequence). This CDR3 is CASRRDEQYF. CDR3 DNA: TGTGCCAGCAGACGCGACGAGCAGTACTTC.

Here the CDR3 reads CASSLAGNPGLASNEQFF. In DNA form, the CDR3 reads TGTGCCAGCAGCCTCGCCGGGAACCCGGGACTAGCTAGTAATGAGCAGTTCTTC. The chain employs TRBV11-2 and TRBJ2-1, with 9 bases fitting TRBD2. CDR1 is SGHAT, CDR2 FQNNGV, per germline. CDR3 length: 18 residues. J was trimmed by 7 bases and V by 5 bases; bases with no gene match: 18.

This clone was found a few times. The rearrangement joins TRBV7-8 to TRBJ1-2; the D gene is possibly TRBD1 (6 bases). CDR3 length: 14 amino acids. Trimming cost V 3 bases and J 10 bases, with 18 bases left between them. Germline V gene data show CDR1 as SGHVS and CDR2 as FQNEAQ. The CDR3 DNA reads TGTGCCAGCAGCTTGACATCCGGGACAATACACTACACCTTC. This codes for CASSLTSGTIHYTF.

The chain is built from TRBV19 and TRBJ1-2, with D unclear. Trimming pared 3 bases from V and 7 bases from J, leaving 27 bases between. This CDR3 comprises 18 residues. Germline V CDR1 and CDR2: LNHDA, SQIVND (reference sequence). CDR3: CASSIPGTNLLMRSGYTF. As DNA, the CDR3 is TGTGCCAGTAGTATCCCGGGAACAAACCTGTTAATGCGTAGTGGCTACACCTTC.

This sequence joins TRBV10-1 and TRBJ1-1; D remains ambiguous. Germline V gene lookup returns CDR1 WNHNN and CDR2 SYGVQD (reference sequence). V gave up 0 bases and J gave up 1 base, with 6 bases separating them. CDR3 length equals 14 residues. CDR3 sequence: CASSESGRNTEAFF. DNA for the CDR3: TGCGCCAGCAGTGAGTCGGGCCGGAACACTGAAGCTTTCTTT.

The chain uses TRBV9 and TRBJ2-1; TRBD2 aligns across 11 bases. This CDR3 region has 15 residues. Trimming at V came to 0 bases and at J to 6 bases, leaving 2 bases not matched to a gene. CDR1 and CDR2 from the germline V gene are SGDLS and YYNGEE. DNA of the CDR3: TGTGCCAGCAGCGTAGAGGGACTAGCGGCCAATGAGCAGTTCTTC. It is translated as CASSVEGLAANEQFF.

The CDR3 here is CASRTSGGLSDTQYF. CDR3 nucleotide sequence: TGTGCCAGCAGAACATCAGGGGGATTGTCAGATACGCAGTATTTT. The rearrangement links TRBV7-8 to TRBJ2-3; 7 nucleotides agree with TRBD1. The CDR3 extends over 15 amino acids. The V gene end was trimmed by 6 bases and the J gene end by 4 bases; junction bases not matched to a gene: 10. In germline, CDR1 is SGHVS, CDR2 FQNEAQ.